This passage covers 8 T cell receptor beta chains from one sample sequenced in a study of Ad26.COV2.S vaccination and SARS-CoV-2 variants. Sample treatment: roughly 18 received Ad26.COV2.S at low or high dose, single or two shots; about 5 received placebo; per-sample allocation not given. Day 63 after the first injection of vaccine or placebo was the sampling time. Produced via immunoSEQ multiplex PCR; TCRdb's table is partial and in-frame only. This sample yields some 500,000 clones, of which about 91% are seen a single time; about 2.7% belongs to the top ten. Sequenced material: peripheral blood, taken in a trial of Ad26.COV2.S vaccine versus placebo. These receptors were taken from a person aged 18-60 years who received the Ad26.COV2.S COVID-19 vaccine or a placebo.

The CDR3 here is CATSRGGINTGELFF. The CDR3 DNA is TGTGCCACCAGCAGAGGAGGAATCAACACCGGGGAGCTGTTTTTT. The chain combines TRBV15 with TRBJ2-2; D not resolved. CDR3 length: 15 amino acids. Germline V CDR1 and CDR2: LNHNV, YYDKDF (reference sequence). The V end lost 1 base, the J end lost 2 bases, and 8 bases lay between the germline ends.

The rearrangement links TRBV11-2 to TRBJ1-2, with D possibly being TRBD1 (6 bases). Deletions cut 1 base from V and 6 bases from J, with 15 bases between. The CDR3 extends over 15 amino acids. Germline V CDR1 and CDR2: SGHAT, FQNNGV. The CDR3 region has the DNA TGTGCCAGCAGCTTAGTTGGCAGGGGACACAATGGCTACACCTTC. Residues: CASSLVGRGHNGYTF.

V usage is TRBV6-5 and J usage is TRBJ2-3; D may be TRBD1 (5 bases). Germline V gene data show CDR1 as MNHEY and CDR2 as SVGAGI. CDR3 size: 15 residues. Deletions cut 0 bases from V and 2 bases from J, with 9 bases between. This chain's CDR3 is CASSYSTDTTDTQYF. Here the CDR3 DNA reads TGTGCCAGCAGTTACTCTACGGACACCACAGATACGCAGTATTTT.

This clone was seen just once. V gene TRBV18 combines with J gene TRBJ2-2; possibly TRBD1 for D (5 bases). Germline CDR1 and CDR2: KGHSH and LQKENI. V was trimmed by 4 bases and J by 8 bases, leaving 11 bases between them. The CDR3 has 13 amino acids. CDR3 bases: TGTGCCAGCTCACAGGAAGGGGCTGGGGAGCTGTTTTTT. This codes for CASSQEGAGELFF.

The CDR3 sequence is CASSPQGAGGPGEQYV. The CDR3 nucleotides read TGTGCCAGCAGCCCGCAGGGTGCGGGAGGGCCAGGCGAGCAGTACGTC. The chain is built from TRBV7-2 and TRBJ2-7, with 9 bases identical to TRBD2. The CDR3 is made up of 16 amino acids. CDR1 is SGHTA, CDR2 FQGNSA, per germline. The trim removed 5 bases at V and 6 bases at J, leaving 14 bases unmatched.

This clone was observed a few times. The chain uses TRBV4-1 and TRBJ1-2; TRBD1 agrees at 8 bases. The CDR3 is 15 amino acids. The germline V gene has CDR1 MGHRA and CDR2 YSYEKL. Losses at the gene ends were 0 bases for V and 13 bases for J; bases not matched to a gene: 13. The CDR3 sequence is CASSQETGQAYRCTF. The CDR3 DNA follows: TGCGCCAGCAGCCAAGAGACGGGACAGGCTTATCGTTGCACCTTC.

This chain connects TRBV5-4 to TRBJ1-1; D uncertain. Between the trimmed V and J ends, which lost 2 bases and 1 base, there was a span of 9 bases. This CDR3 region has 14 residues. Germline lookup yields CDR1 SGHNT and CDR2 YYREEE (reference sequence). CDR3 bases: TGTGCCAGCAGCTTAGAATCCAGGAACACTGAAGCTTTCTTT. It encodes CASSLESRNTEAFF.

This clone was seen at least ten times. The chain joins TRBV5-4 to TRBJ1-2; 7 bases map to TRBD1. This CDR3 is built from 14 residues. From germline, CDR1 is SGHNT and CDR2 YYREEE (reference sequence). Losses at the gene ends were 4 bases for V and 10 bases for J; bases not matched to a gene: 13. The chain's CDR3 is CASSTRQGLVDYTF. Written as DNA, the CDR3 is TGTGCCAGCAGCACCCGACAGGGTCTCGTAGACTACACCTTC.